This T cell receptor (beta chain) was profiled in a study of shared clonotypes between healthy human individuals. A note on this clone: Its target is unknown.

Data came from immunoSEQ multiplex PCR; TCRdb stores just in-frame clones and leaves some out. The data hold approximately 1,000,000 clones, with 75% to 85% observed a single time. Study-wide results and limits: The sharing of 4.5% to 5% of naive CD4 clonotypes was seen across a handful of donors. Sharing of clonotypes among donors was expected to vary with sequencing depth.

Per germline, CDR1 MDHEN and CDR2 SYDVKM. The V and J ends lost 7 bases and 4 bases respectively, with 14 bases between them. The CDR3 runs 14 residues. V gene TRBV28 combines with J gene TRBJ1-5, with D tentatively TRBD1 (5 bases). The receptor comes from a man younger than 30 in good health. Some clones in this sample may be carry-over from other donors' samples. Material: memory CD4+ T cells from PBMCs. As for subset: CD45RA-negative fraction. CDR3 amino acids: CASMEGTKNQPQHF. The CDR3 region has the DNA TGTGCCAGCATGGAGGGGACGAAAAATCAGCCCCAGCATTTT. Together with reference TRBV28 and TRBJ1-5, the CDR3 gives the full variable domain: DVKVTQSSRYLVKRTGEKVFLECVQDMDHENMFWYRQDPGLGLRLIYFSYDVKMKEKGDIPEGYSVSREKKERFSLILESASTNQTSMYLCASMEGTKNQPQHFGDGTRLSIL.